Reported below is one T cell receptor (beta chain). This entry is derived from a study of blood T cell repertoires in COVID-19. Whole-study context: The samples span acute and convalescent COVID-19 from the United States, Italy and Spain. The analysed material was cDNA or gDNA that came from T cells, B-cell-depleted T cells, or PBMCs.

The V gene lost 3 bases and the J gene lost 6 bases, with 12 bases spanning the gap. The CDR3 is made up of 13 amino acids. CDR1 and CDR2 from the germline V gene are KGHSH and LQKENI. Study processing details: Using reference gene primer amplification, nucleated cell counts were estimated. Clones were read by immunoSEQ multiplex PCR, and TCRdb kept only the in-frame ones, dropping some. The V and J calls and the clone size are those of that table, but D and trimming were determined from the DNA. Found here are a few hundred thousand clones, 87% of them singletons; the top ten hold 2% to 3%. The TCR originated in a man younger than 35 with active or convalescent COVID-19. V and J are TRBV18 and TRBJ2-7; TRBD1 might be the D (7 bases). Material for sequencing was peripheral blood. CDR3 region: CASSPQGGGEQYF. The CDR3 nucleotides are TGTGCCAGCTCACCTCAGGGGGGAGGCGAGCAGTACTTC.